Presented here are 23 T cell receptor beta chains from one specimen sequenced in a study of CD8+CD57+ T cells in acquired aplastic anemia. Template material for TCR beta VDJ and CDR3 profiling consisted of genomic DNA. TCRdb itself ran the reads through MiXCR, one entry per CDR3 protein. Among about 160,000 distinct CDR3 sequences listed, around 48% were seen once. In patients chosen for sequencing, flow cytometry had shown CD8+CD57+ cell expansion. Specimen: sorted CD4+, CD8+, or CD8+CD57+ T cells (not recorded which) from PBMCs. These receptors were taken from a human donor with aplastic anemia.

J is TRBJ2-5 and V is TRBV4-1; unclear D gene. This CDR3 is 13 amino acids long. V gave up 0 bases and J gave up 5 bases, with 7 bases separating them. The germline V gene encodes CDR1 MGHRA and CDR2 YSYEKL. This CDR3 is CASSQERRETQYF. CDR3 DNA: TGCGCCAGCAGCCAAGAGAGGCGTGAGACCCAGTACTTC.

Comments on this clonotype: At one boundary the junction diverges from the germline segment, which might be a read error. The chain links TRBV27 to TRBJ2-7; 11 nucleotides line up with TRBD1. Per the germline V gene, CDR1 is MNHEY and CDR2 is SMNVEV (reference sequence). The CDR3 is 14 amino acids. The CDR3 DNA reads as TGTGCCTGCAGTTTGGGACAGGGGGCCTACGAGCAGTACTTC. Amino acids: CACSLGQGAYEQYF.

This clonotype was picked up one time. Since the CDR3 does not end with the conserved phenylalanine or tryptophan, this likely comes from a read error. The V gene is TRBV30, the J gene TRBJ2-7; 10 positions agree with TRBD1. CDR1 is GTSNPN, CDR2 SVGIG, per germline (reference sequence). The J segment lost 9 bases and the V segment lost 3 bases, leaving 14 bases of the junction unmatched. This CDR3 contains 15 residues. The CDR3 region is CAWSTRTGGSERQYL. The DNA of the CDR3 is TGTGCCTGGAGCACTCGGACAGGGGGTAGTGAGAGGCAGTACTTA.

This clonotype was recorded at least ten times. V gene TRBV9 combines with J gene TRBJ1-1; 8 bases line up with TRBD1. Germline V gene sequence: CDR1 SGDLS, CDR2 YYNGEE. The CDR3 runs 14 residues. The J segment lost 5 bases and the V segment lost 3 bases, leaving 6 bases of the junction unmatched. CDR3 sequence: CASSATGVRTEAFF. The CDR3 DNA reads as TGTGCCAGCAGCGCGACAGGGGTGAGGACTGAAGCTTTCTTT.

Turning to this clonotype: Since the CDR3 does not end with the conserved phenylalanine or tryptophan, this likely comes from a read error. This chain uses TRBV2 with TRBJ2-7; D could derive from TRBD1 or TRBD2 (6 bases each). Germline V gene data show CDR1 as SNHLY and CDR2 as FYNNEI. The CDR3 consists of 14 residues. Trimming took 11 bases from V and 0 from J, leaving 17 bases between them. CDR3 bases: TGTGCCGCGGGCCGGGGGCGGAGCTCCTACGAGCAGTACCTC. This encodes CAAGRGRSSYEQYL.

This chain links TRBV12-3 or TRBV12-4 with TRBJ2-7; D call uncertain. V lost 4 bases, J lost 4 bases, and 11 bases lay in between. The CDR3 has 13 amino acids. The chain's CDR3 is CASSYGPDYEQYF. As DNA, the CDR3 is TGTGCCAGCAGTTACGGCCCGGATTACGAGCAGTACTTC.

The V and J genes are TRBV7-6 and TRBJ2-1; TRBD1 agrees at 8 bases. Germline V CDR1 and CDR2: SGHVS, FNYEAQ. The V gene end was trimmed by 5 bases and the J gene end by 3 bases; junction bases not matched to a gene: 15. This CDR3 contains 18 residues. The CDR3 here is CASSPRKKLTGDYNEQFF. The CDR3 nucleotides are TGTGCCAGCAGCCCTCGGAAAAAACTGACAGGGGACTACAATGAGCAGTTCTTC.

This clonotype was recorded many times. The genes are TRBV19 and TRBJ2-2; D remains unclear. Germline V gives CDR1 LNHDA, CDR2 SQIVND (reference sequence). CDR3 length equals 13 residues. Trimming removed 2 bases from V and 4 bases from J, with 5 bases in between. CDR3 DNA: TGTGCCAGTAGTATATCCGTCACCGGGGAGCTGTTTTTT. Translation gives CASSISVTGELFF.

This clonotype was counted ten times or more. The rearrangement uses TRBV24-1 and TRBJ2-3; 13 nucleotides agree with TRBD2. The J segment lost 3 bases and the V segment lost 3 bases, leaving 5 bases of the junction unmatched. The CDR3 has 17 amino acids. Germline CDR1 KGHDR, CDR2 SFDVKD. CDR3 sequence: CATSDPGTSGITDTQYF. The CDR3 nucleotides read TGTGCCACCAGTGATCCCGGGACTAGCGGGATAACAGATACGCAGTATTTT.

At least ten counts were recorded for this clonotype. The V gene is TRBV12-3 or TRBV12-4, the J gene TRBJ1-1; no clear D. Trimming removed 3 bases from V and 5 bases from J, with 7 bases in between. The CDR3 sequence is 12 residues long. The CDR3 sequence: CASSLAATEAFF. As DNA, the CDR3 is TGTGCCAGCAGTTTGGCAGCTACTGAAGCTTTCTTT.

The rearrangement uses TRBV12-3 or TRBV12-4 and TRBJ2-7; 9 bases align to TRBD2. The length of the CDR3 is 15 residues. The V gene end was trimmed by 4 bases and the J gene end by 3 bases; junction bases not matched to a gene: 7. CDR3 protein: CASSSSREGNYEQYF. The CDR3 region has the DNA TGTGCCAGCAGTTCCTCGCGGGAGGGCAACTACGAGCAGTACTTC.

At least ten counts were recorded for this clonotype. The chain uses TRBV19 and TRBJ2-2; TRBD2 matches at 8 bases. Germline CDR1 reads LNHDA; CDR2 reads SQIVND (reference sequence). The CDR3 is made up of 14 amino acids. The J segment lost 8 bases and the V segment lost 3 bases, leaving 5 bases of the junction unmatched. CDR3 region: CASSIRAGEGELFF. The CDR3 region has the DNA TGTGCCAGTAGTATCCGAGCGGGAGAAGGGGAGCTGTTTTTT.

The chain employs TRBV27 and TRBJ2-2, with D possibly being TRBD2 (5 bases). The CDR3 consists of 14 residues. With 1 base removed from V and 6 bases from J, the gap between germline ends came to 9 bases. Germline CDR1 reads MNHEY; CDR2 reads SMNVEV (reference sequence). The CDR3: CASSLLAGPGELFF. DNA of the CDR3: TGTGCCAGCAGTTTATTGGCGGGTCCCGGGGAGCTGTTTTTT.

There are many counts of this clonotype. This chain joins TRBV24-1 and TRBJ2-5, with 7 bases fitting TRBD1. The V and J ends lost 4 bases and 4 bases, in that order; junction bases with no gene match: 8. Germline V gene sequence: CDR1 KGHDR, CDR2 SFDVKD. CDR3 length: 15 amino acids. The CDR3 DNA is TGTGCCACCAGTGAACCGACAGGGTTGGGAGAGACCCAGTACTTC. It codes for CATSEPTGLGETQYF.

This clonotype was observed a few times. V usage is TRBV28 and J usage is TRBJ2-3; D gene unclear. The CDR3 has 12 residues. Germline loops: CDR1 MDHEN, CDR2 SYDVKM. Trimming removed 1 base at V and 8 bases at J, with 7 bases between. The CDR3 spells CASSLYSVTQYF. The CDR3 DNA reads TGTGCCAGCAGTTTATACTCGGTTACGCAGTATTTT.

V gene TRBV10-3 combines with J gene TRBJ1-2; D gene ambiguous. The length of the CDR3 is 11 residues. V was trimmed by 0 bases and J by 6 bases, leaving 2 bases between them. The germline CDR1 and CDR2 sequences are ENHRY and SYGVKD. CDR3 sequence reads: CAISESHGYTF. The CDR3 bases are TGTGCCATCAGTGAGTCGCATGGCTACACCTTC.

The chain joins TRBV2 to TRBJ1-2, with 7 bases aligning to TRBD1. V was pared by 4 bases and J by 5 bases, with 10 bases of the junction left unmatched. The CDR3 spans 15 residues. Germline assignment: CDR1 SNHLY and CDR2 FYNNEI. The CDR3: CASSGILGTDYGYTF. CDR3 in DNA: TGTGCCAGCAGTGGGATTTTGGGGACAGATTATGGCTACACCTTC.

This clonotype was seen a single time. A much more abundant neighbour one base away suggests this may be a read error. The chain joins TRBV9 to TRBJ2-1, with 8 positions matching TRBD2. Germline V gene sequence: CDR1 SGDLS, CDR2 YYNGEE. The CDR3 sequence is 16 residues long. V was pared by 7 bases and J by 5 bases, with 14 bases of the junction left unmatched. The CDR3 protein is CASQGPSGSLNNEQFF. The CDR3 DNA reads TGTGCCAGCCAGGGGCCGAGCGGGAGTCTCAACAATGAGCAGTTCTTC.

This clonotype was counted once. A read error is possible here, since a much larger clone lies one base away. The V gene is TRBV6-1, the J gene TRBJ2-1; D might be TRBD1 (6 bases). V was clipped by 4 bases and J by 8 bases, with 21 bases between them. Germline V gene data show CDR1 as MNHNS and CDR2 as SASEGT. The CDR3 is 16 amino acids. The DNA of the CDR3 is TGTGCCAGCAGTGCTACCCATCAGGGGAACGACGATGAGCAGTTCTTC. Translation gives CASSATHQGNDDEQFF.

This chain connects TRBV10-3 to TRBJ2-1; 7 positions agree with TRBD1. CDR1 and CDR2 (germline): ENHRY, SYGVKD. This CDR3 is 15 amino acids long. The V gene end was trimmed by 4 bases and the J gene end by 4 bases; junction bases not matched to a gene: 7. The CDR3, as DNA: TGTGCCATCAGTGTTCCCGGGACAGCGTACAATGAGCAGTTCTTC. Translation: CAISVPGTAYNEQFF.

Ten or more counts support this clonotype. V gene TRBV6-1 combines with J gene TRBJ2-7; 7 bases line up with TRBD1. Germline V gene lookup returns CDR1 MNHNS and CDR2 SASEGT. Trimming took 8 bases from V and 7 from J; bases not matched to a gene: 8. This CDR3 comprises 12 residues. The CDR3: CASGTGAGEQYF. CDR3 DNA sequence: TGTGCCAGCGGCACAGGGGCAGGTGAGCAGTACTTC.

This clonotype has a handful of counts. This chain joins TRBV28 and TRBJ2-7; 9 positions match TRBD2. V was pared by 4 bases and J by 0 bases, with 4 bases of the junction left unmatched. The CDR3 has 15 residues. From germline, CDR1 is MDHEN and CDR2 SYDVKM. CDR3 nucleotide sequence: TGTGCCAGCAGTTCGTATAGCGGGAGCTCCTACGAGCAGTACTTC. This encodes CASSSYSGSSYEQYF.

The V gene is TRBV28, the J gene TRBJ1-2; D may be TRBD1 (5 bases). Germline lookup yields CDR1 MDHEN and CDR2 SYDVKM. V lost 4 bases and J 5 bases, leaving 20 bases between the germline ends. CDR3 length: 16 residues. The DNA of the CDR3 is TGTGCCAGCAGTTCCGCCGGGACGATTTTAGGGTATGGCTACACCTTC. Translated, it gives CASSSAGTILGYGYTF.